The rows below give T cell receptor beta chains drawn from one sample of a study of cytomegalovirus exposure and HLA in healthy donors. The protocol was immunoSEQ multiplex PCR, while the TCRdb copy is restricted to in-frame clones and leaves out a portion. The sample yields over 100,000 clones, approximately 73% seen once. Material for sequencing was PBMCs. Receptors were obtained from a man aged 40-49 years in good health and CMV-seronegative. Both conserved end residues are part of each CDR3. D genes are given only for firm matches. Only part of the rows carry a size: once, few, many, or a class if the clone is expanded.

j_call clone_size d_call v_call cdr3_length cdr3_nt cdr3_aa
TRBJ1-3 . TRBD1 TRBV15 14 TGTGCCACCGGAACAGGGGAGGCTGGAAACACCATATATTTT CATGTGEAGNTIYF
TRBJ1-2 . . TRBV6-5 15 TGTGCCAGCAGTTACGCTGGGGGGTTAAACTATGGCTACACCTTC CASSYAGGLNYGYTF
TRBJ2-1 . . TRBV11-2 14 TGTGCCAGCAGTCAAAGGGGACTTTACAATGAGCAGTTCTTC CASSQRGLYNEQFF
TRBJ2-5 . . TRBV5-1 11 TGCGCCAGCAGCCGTCAAGAGACCCAGTACTTC CASSRQETQYF
TRBJ2-3 few TRBD1 TRBV7-2 16 TGTGCCAGCAGCTTATTTGCGACAGGGAGAACAGATACGCAGTATTTT CASSLFATGRTDTQYF
TRBJ1-1 few . TRBV7-2 13 TGTGCCAGCAGCAGGGACATGAACACTGAAGCTTTCTTT CASSRDMNTEAFF
TRBJ2-1 . . TRBV18 13 TGTGCCAGCTCACCCGAGAGACAGCTTGAGCAGTTCTTC CASSPERQLEQFF
TRBJ1-1 . . TRBV7-3 13 TGTGCCAGCAGCTTCGACAAGAACACTGAAGCTTTCTTT CASSFDKNTEAFF
TRBJ1-2 once . TRBV27 14 TGTGCCAGCAGTTTTCGAACACCCCTCGGGGGCTACACCTTC CASSFRTPLGGYTF
TRBJ2-1 . . TRBV5-1 16 TGCGCCAGCAGCTTGGGGGCCCAAGTTGGGCACAATGAGCAGTTCTTC CASSLGAQVGHNEQFF
TRBJ1-5 . TRBD1 TRBV7-9 13 TGTGCCAGCAGACAGGGGGCTGAGCAGCCCCAGCATTTT CASRQGAEQPQHF
TRBJ1-4 . . TRBV2 13 TGTGCCAGCGGAACCGGGGGATATGAAAAACTGTTTTTT CASGTGGYEKLFF
TRBJ1-6 . . TRBV6-1 13 TGTGCCAGCAGTGAATTGGAGCGTTCACCCCTCCACTTT CASSELERSPLHF
TRBJ2-7 . TRBD1 TRBV2 13 TGTGCCAGCAAGGGGGACAGCTCCTACGAGCAGTACTTC CASKGDSSYEQYF
TRBJ2-4 . . TRBV7-2 17 TGTGCCAGCAGCTTAGATGGAGCAGCAGGGACCAAAAACATTCAGTACTTC CASSLDGAAGTKNIQYF
TRBJ2-1 . . TRBV19 14 TGTGCCAGTCGGCGCGGGGGCGGTCAAGGTGAGCAGTTCTTC CASRRGGGQGEQFF
TRBJ2-6 . . TRBV5-1 14 TGCGCCAGCAGCTTATCACAGGGGGCCAACGTCCTGACTTTC CASSLSQGANVLTF
TRBJ1-3 few TRBD1 TRBV30 17 TGTGCCTGGAGTCCCCCCGGACAGGGGGCTTCTGGAAACACCATATATTTT CAWSPPGQGASGNTIYF
TRBJ2-5 . TRBD2 TRBV11-2 15 TGTGCCAGCAGCCTCCGGGGGGGGAGGGAGGAGACCCAGTACTTC CASSLRGGREETQYF
TRBJ2-7 . . TRBV4-1 14 TGCGCCAGCAGCCAAGTGACTACTGGGGTCGAGCAGTACTTC CASSQVTTGVEQYF
TRBJ2-7 . TRBD1 TRBV2 15 TGTGCCAGCAGTCCCCCGGGACAGGGGGGGTACGAGCAGTACTTC CASSPPGQGGYEQYF
TRBJ1-4 many TRBD1 TRBV7-9 14 TGTGCCAGCAGTACTGGACAGGGTAATGAAAAACTGTTTTTT CASSTGQGNEKLFF
TRBJ2-7 . TRBD1 TRBV4-2 18 TGTGCCAGCAGCCCCGACGGTTACAGGGGCCTAGGGTCCTACGAGCAGTACTTC CASSPDGYRGLGSYEQYF
TRBJ1-6 once . TRBV27 15 TGTGCCAGCAGTCTCAAAGCAGGCTTCATGGCACCCCTCCACTTT CASSLKAGFMAPLHF
TRBJ2-7 . . TRBV21-1 17 TGTGCCACCTCCCTGGGGGCGAAGGGACAGGACTACTACGAGCAGTACTTC CATSLGAKGQDYYEQYF
TRBJ2-3 . TRBD2 TRBV7-2 16 TGTGCCAGCAGCTCGGAGGGACTAGCGGGCCTGGATACGCAGTATTTT CASSSEGLAGLDTQYF
TRBJ2-3 few TRBD1 TRBV4-3 15 TGCGCCAGCAGCCCGCTGACAGGGGGCACAGATACGCAGTATTTT CASSPLTGGTDTQYF
TRBJ1-3 . . TRBV27 16 TGTGCCAGCTCCCCCGCGGGGTACGGAGCTGGAAACACCATATATTTT CASSPAGYGAGNTIYF
TRBJ2-6 many TRBD1 TRBV12-5 17 TGTGCTAGCCGGACCGGGACAGGTCCCTCTGGGGCCAACGTCCTGACTTTC CASRTGTGPSGANVLTF
TRBJ1-2 . . TRBV5-4 12 TGTGCCAGCAGCACCGACAATTCCGGCTACACCTTC CASSTDNSGYTF
TRBJ2-7 once . TRBV18 15 TGTGCCAGCTCTCTTAGAGGAGGGATCTCCTACGAGCAGTACTTC CASSLRGGISYEQYF
TRBJ2-7 . TRBD2 TRBV25-1 13 TGTGCCAGCAGTTCTAGCGGGGCCTACGAGCAGTACTTC CASSSSGAYEQYF
TRBJ1-2 . TRBD1 TRBV25-1 13 TGTGCCAGCAGTGCTGGACAGGGGTATGGCTACACCTTC CASSAGQGYGYTF
TRBJ1-6 . TRBD1 TRBV4-2 16 TGTGCCAGCAGCCAAGAAACGGGACAGAGGAATTCACCCCTCCACTTT CASSQETGQRNSPLHF
TRBJ2-3 . . TRBV7-9 13 TGTGCCAGCACCAGGGTGGGGGGAGATACGCAGTATTTT CASTRVGGDTQYF
TRBJ2-7 . . TRBV2 11 TGTGCCAGCAGTGCCTCTTACGAGCAGTACTTC CASSASYEQYF
TRBJ2-7 . . TRBV29-1 11 TGCAGCGTTGCGCTAGACGGCGAGCAGTACTTC CSVALDGEQYF
TRBJ2-7 . . TRBV6-5 12 TGTGCCAGCAGTTACAGCTCCGGGGAGAAGTACTTC CASSYSSGEKYF
TRBJ1-1 . . TRBV19 15 TGTGCCAGTAGTACGAGAAGGGGTTTGGTCACTGAAGCTTTCTTT CASSTRRGLVTEAFF
TRBJ2-5 few . TRBV10-3 13 TGTGCCATCAGCAACCGGGAACCAGAGACCCAGTACTTC CAISNREPETQYF
TRBJ2-7 . TRBD2 TRBV4-3 12 TGCGCCAGCAGCCCCTTCCGCCGGGGGGAGTACTTC CASSPFRRGEYF
TRBJ2-7 . . TRBV6-1 13 TGTGCCAGCAGTGAACGGCAGGGCCACGAGCAGTACTTC CASSERQGHEQYF
TRBJ2-6 . . TRBV28 14 TGTGCCAGCACCAGGGGCTCTGGGGCCAACGTCCTGACTTTC CASTRGSGANVLTF
TRBJ2-1 . . TRBV27 12 TGTGCCAGCAGTTCCATTAGCGCTGAGCAGTTCTTC CASSSISAEQFF
TRBJ2-7 . . TRBV9 16 TGTGCCAGCAGCGTAGCTGAGACGGGTAGACCCTACGAGCAGTACTTC CASSVAETGRPYEQYF
TRBJ1-2 once TRBD1 TRBV30 16 TGTGCCTGGATCTCCGGACAGGGGGCGCTTAACTATGGCTACACCTTC CAWISGQGALNYGYTF